The 4 T cell receptor beta chains below come from one sample, sequenced in a study of cytomegalovirus exposure and HLA in healthy donors. The method was immunoSEQ multiplex PCR; TCRdb's version includes in-frame clones alone and lacks a portion of them. Of tens of thousands of clones listed, more than 70% are singletons. The sequenced sample consisted of PBMCs. The receptors were gathered from a woman in her late teens or twenties in good health and CMV-seropositive.

The chain couples TRBV6-5 to TRBJ2-5; TRBD2 agrees at 12 bases. V shed 4 bases and J 5 bases; nucleotides not matched to a gene: 5. This CDR3 contains 15 residues. Per germline, CDR1 MNHEY and CDR2 SVGAGI. The DNA of the CDR3 is TGTGCCAGCAGTTCTAGCGGGGGGGCTTGGGAGACCCAGTACTTC. Residues: CASSSSGGAWETQYF.

The V gene is TRBV6-1, the J gene TRBJ2-5, with no clear D. Germline assignment: CDR1 MNHNS and CDR2 SASEGT. CDR3 size: 14 residues. Trimming took off 4 bases at V and 0 bases at J, with 9 bases between the two ends. The CDR3 coding sequence is TGTGCCAGCAGTGGGATTCGGGACCAAGAGACCCAGTACTTC. Protein sequence: CASSGIRDQETQYF.

The genes are TRBV28 and TRBJ1-1, with 7 bases that match TRBD1. Unmatched junction bases numbered 6, after V lost 2 bases and J lost 0 bases. The CDR3 extends over 16 amino acids. Germline assignment: CDR1 MDHEN and CDR2 SYDVKM. CDR3 nucleotide sequence: TGTGCCAGCAGTTTAGGGACAGCGTTCATGAACACTGAAGCTTTCTTT. Protein sequence: CASSLGTAFMNTEAFF. Based on the CDR3 plus reference TRBV28 and TRBJ1-1, the full variable domain is DVKVTQSSRYLVKRTGEKVFLECVQDMDHENMFWYRQDPGLGLRLIYFSYDVKMKEKGDIPEGYSVSREKKERFSLILESASTNQTSMYLCASSLGTAFMNTEAFFGQGTRLTVV.

This rearrangement joins TRBV5-1 to TRBJ2-7; the match to TRBD2 covers 8 bases. Losses at the gene ends were 2 bases for V and 2 bases for J; bases not matched to a gene: 12. Germline lookup yields CDR1 SGHRS and CDR2 YFSETQ. The CDR3 covers 17 residues. Here the CDR3 reads CASSLVAGSNTPYEQYF. Here the CDR3 DNA reads TGCGCCAGCAGCTTAGTAGCGGGGTCAAACACGCCCTACGAGCAGTACTTC.